Listed below are T cell receptor beta chains from one sample, sequenced in a study of metastatic and nonmetastatic thyroid tumors. MiXCR re-clonotyped the PCR reads for TCRdb. The table has some 19,000 clones, more than 25% seen once. Sequencing used tumor tissue. These receptors all come from a female donor with papillary thyroid cancer or a benign thyroid nodule (not recorded which). Some clones in this sample may be carry-over from other donors' samples. Each CDR3 is given with its conserved first and last residue. The order of the fields is V gene, D gene, CDR3 length, clone size, J gene, CDR3 protein, CDR3 DNA. The D gene is left open where the match is weak. Clone size appears in some rows only: once, few, many, or a class for an expanded clone.

>TRBV10-3|TRBD2|14|-|TRBJ2-1
CAIGLASGSSEQFF
TGTGCCATCGGTTTGGCTAGCGGGAGTAGTGAGCAGTTCTTC
>TRBV11-2|-|16|-|TRBJ2-7
CASSLGGAPLGYEQYF
TGTGCCAGCAGCTTAGGAGGGGCTCCCCTGGGCTACGAGCAGTACTTC
>TRBV18|TRBD1|15|few|TRBJ1-1
CASSPGQVENTEAFF
TGTGCCAGCTCACCGGGACAGGTAGAGAACACTGAAGCTTTCTTT
>TRBV7-2|TRBD2|15|-|TRBJ2-1
CASSLVGGGGNEQFF
TGTGCCAGCAGCTTAGTAGGCGGGGGAGGGAATGAGCAGTTCTTC
>TRBV27|-|18|few|TRBJ2-7
CASSLQPPSSDPSYEQYF
TGTGCCAGCAGTTTACAACCACCTTCTAGCGACCCCTCCTACGAGCAGTACTTC
>TRBV6-5|TRBD1|13|-|TRBJ2-7
CASSRDRGHEQYF
TGTGCCAGCAGTCGGGACAGGGGGCACGAGCAGTACTTC
>TRBV7-8|TRBD2|17|-|TRBJ2-1
CASSLFTSGSSYNEQFF
TGTGCCAGCAGCTTATTCACTAGCGGGAGCTCCTACAATGAGCAGTTCTTC
>TRBV12-3/TRBV12-4|-|18|few|TRBJ2-1
CASSSPGQRSSIGNEQFF
TGTGCCAGCAGTTCCCCGGGACAAAGATCGTCTATCGGCAATGAGCAGTTCTTC
>TRBV20-1|TRBD1|15|-|TRBJ2-7
CSARDADRGRYEQYF
TGCAGTGCTAGAGACGCGGACAGGGGCCGCTACGAGCAGTACTTC
>TRBV19|-|16|few|TRBJ2-1
CASSPGSASSYNEQFF
TGTGCCAGTAGTCCCGGTTCCGCAAGCTCCTACAATGAGCAGTTCTTC
>TRBV9|-|14|many|TRBJ2-7
CASSAPSQPDEQYF
TGTGCCAGCAGCGCGCCGAGCCAGCCGGACGAGCAGTACTTC
>TRBV19|TRBD1|16|once|TRBJ2-7
CASSYEGQGGSYEQYF
TGTGCCAGTAGTTACGAAGGACAGGGGGGTTCCTACGAGCAGTACTTC
>TRBV7-6|-|16|many|TRBJ2-5
CASSLHIRWSQETQYF
TGTGCCAGCAGCTTACACATAAGGTGGAGCCAAGAGACCCAGTACTTC
>TRBV12-3/TRBV12-4|-|12|few|TRBJ2-2
CASSYRGGELFF
TGTGCCAGCAGTTATCGGGGCGGGGAGCTGTTTTTT
>TRBV5-1|-|13|-|TRBJ2-7
CASSLGEGGEQYF
TGCGCCAGCAGCTTGGGAGAGGGCGGCGAGCAGTACTTC
>TRBV11-2|-|17|-|TRBJ2-7
CASSLGGLGPWTYEQYF
TGTGCCAGCAGCTTAGGGGGGCTGGGCCCATGGACCTACGAGCAGTACTTC
>TRBV20-1|-|14|-|TRBJ1-2
CSAREGLKAGGYTF
TGCAGTGCTAGAGAGGGCCTAAAGGCGGGTGGCTACACCTTC
>TRBV6-2/TRBV6-3|-|13|-|TRBJ1-1
CASRGSTDTESFF
TGTGCCAGCCGTGGGTCTACGGACACTGAATCTTTCTTT
>TRBV4-2|TRBD1|18|many|TRBJ2-1
CASSRPLTTGTGENEQFF
TGTGCCAGCAGCCGCCCACTTACTACCGGGACAGGGGAAAATGAGCAGTTCTTC
>TRBV6-2/TRBV6-3|TRBD2|16|medium-sized|TRBJ2-2
CASSYPTGRGTGELFF
TGTGCCAGCAGTTACCCCACGGGGCGGGGGACCGGGGAGCTGTTTTTT
>TRBV6-1|-|12|-|TRBJ1-6
CASSEVGSPLHF
TGTGCCAGCAGTGAAGTAGGCTCACCCCTCCACTTT
>TRBV2|-|14|-|TRBJ2-1
CASSEDGLDNEQFF
TGTGCCAGCAGTGAGGATGGACTCGACAATGAGCAGTTCTTC
>TRBV11-3|-|15|many|TRBJ2-5
CASSLDSHSVETQYF
TGTGCCAGCAGCTTAGATTCGCATAGTGTAGAGACCCAGTACTTC
>TRBV6-1|TRBD2|15|-|TRBJ2-3
CASTQTSGSTDTQYF
TGTGCCAGCACTCAGACTAGCGGGAGCACAGATACGCAGTATTTT
>TRBV11-2|TRBD1|16|-|TRBJ1-6
CASSLDPDRGRSPLHF
TGTGCCAGCAGCTTAGACCCCGACAGGGGAAGGTCACCCCTCCACTTT
>TRBV6-6|TRBD2|18|few|TRBJ2-2
CASSYRTSGGTNTGELFF
TGTGCCAGCAGTTACAGGACTAGCGGGGGGACGAACACCGGGGAGCTGTTTTTT
>TRBV12-3/TRBV12-4|-|12|few|TRBJ1-2
CASSPAGYGYTF
TGTGCCAGCAGTCCGGCGGGCTATGGCTACACCTTC